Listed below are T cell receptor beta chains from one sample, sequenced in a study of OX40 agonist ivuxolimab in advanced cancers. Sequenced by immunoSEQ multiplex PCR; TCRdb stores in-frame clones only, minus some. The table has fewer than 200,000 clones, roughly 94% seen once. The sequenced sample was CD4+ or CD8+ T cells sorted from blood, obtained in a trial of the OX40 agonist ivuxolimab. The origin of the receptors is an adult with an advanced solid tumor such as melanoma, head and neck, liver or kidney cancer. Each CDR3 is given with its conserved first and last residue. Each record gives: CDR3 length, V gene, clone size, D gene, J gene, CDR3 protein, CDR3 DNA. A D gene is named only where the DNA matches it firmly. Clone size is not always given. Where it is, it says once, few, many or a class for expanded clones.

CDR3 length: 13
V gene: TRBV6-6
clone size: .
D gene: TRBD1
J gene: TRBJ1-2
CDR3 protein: CASSYRQGQGYTF
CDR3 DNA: TGTGCCAGCAGTTACCGACAGGGGCAGGGCTACACCTTC

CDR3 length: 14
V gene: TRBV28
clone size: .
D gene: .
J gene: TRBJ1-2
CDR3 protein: CASSPQALNYGYTF
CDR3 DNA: TGTGCCAGCAGTCCACAGGCGCTGAACTATGGCTACACCTTC

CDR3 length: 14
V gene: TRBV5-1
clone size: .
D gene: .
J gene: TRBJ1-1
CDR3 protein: CASRWDIPNTEAFF
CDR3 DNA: TGCGCCAGCCGCTGGGACATCCCGAACACTGAAGCTTTCTTT

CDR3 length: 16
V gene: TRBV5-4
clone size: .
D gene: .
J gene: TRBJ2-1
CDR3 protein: CASSSIVRRSYNEQFF
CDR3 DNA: TGTGCCAGCAGCTCCATAGTGAGGCGTTCCTACAATGAGCAGTTCTTC

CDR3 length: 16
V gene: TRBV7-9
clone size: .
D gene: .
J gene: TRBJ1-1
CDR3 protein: CASRRSLWTENTEAFF
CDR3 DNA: TGTGCCAGCAGACGGAGCCTATGGACAGAAAACACTGAAGCTTTCTTT

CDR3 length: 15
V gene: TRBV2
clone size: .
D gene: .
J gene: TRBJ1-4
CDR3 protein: CASSEARGIGEKLFF
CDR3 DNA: TGTGCCAGCAGTGAAGCGCGGGGGATCGGTGAAAAACTGTTTTTT

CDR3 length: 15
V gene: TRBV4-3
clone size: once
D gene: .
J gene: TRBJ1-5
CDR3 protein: CASSQDGNSNQPQHF
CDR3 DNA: TGCGCCAGCAGCCAAGATGGAAATAGCAATCAGCCCCAGCATTTT

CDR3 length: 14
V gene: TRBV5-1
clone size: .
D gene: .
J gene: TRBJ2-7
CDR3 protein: CASSPTGGGGEQYF
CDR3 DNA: TGCGCCAGCAGCCCCACTGGGGGGGGCGGCGAGCAGTACTTC

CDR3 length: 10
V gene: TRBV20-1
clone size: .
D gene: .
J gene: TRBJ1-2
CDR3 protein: CSARGEGYTF
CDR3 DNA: TGCAGTGCCAGAGGGGAGGGCTACACCTTC

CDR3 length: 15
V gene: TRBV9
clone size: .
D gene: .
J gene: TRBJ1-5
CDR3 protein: CASSPTDYSNQPQHF
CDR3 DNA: TGTGCCAGCAGCCCAACGGACTATAGCAATCAGCCCCAGCATTTT

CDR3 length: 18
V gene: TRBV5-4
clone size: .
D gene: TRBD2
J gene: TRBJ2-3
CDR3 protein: CASSLTSGGILSTDTQYF
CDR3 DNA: TGTGCCAGCAGCCTGACTAGCGGGGGGATCCTTAGCACAGATACGCAGTATTTT

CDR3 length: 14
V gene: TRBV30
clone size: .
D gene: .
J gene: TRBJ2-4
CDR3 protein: CAWSDLSGKNIQYF
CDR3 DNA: TGTGCCTGGAGTGACCTGAGTGGCAAAAACATTCAGTACTTC

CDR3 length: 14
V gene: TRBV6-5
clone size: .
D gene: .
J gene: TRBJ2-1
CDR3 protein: CASSYGLAGNEQFF
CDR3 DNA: TGTGCCAGCAGTTACGGTCTAGCTGGAAATGAGCAGTTCTTC

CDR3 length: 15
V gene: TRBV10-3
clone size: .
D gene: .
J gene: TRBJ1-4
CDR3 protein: CASGREPLPNEKLFF
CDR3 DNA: TGTGCCAGCGGTCGTGAACCACTCCCTAATGAAAAACTGTTTTTT

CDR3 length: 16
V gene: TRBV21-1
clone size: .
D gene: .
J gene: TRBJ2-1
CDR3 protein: CASSKEIGLARNEQFF
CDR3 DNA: TGTGCCAGCAGCAAAGAGATCGGTCTAGCACGGAATGAGCAGTTCTTC

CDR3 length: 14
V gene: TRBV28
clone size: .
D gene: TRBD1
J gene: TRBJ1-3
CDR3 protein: CASSSTGEGNTIYF
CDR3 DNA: TGTGCCAGCAGTTCGACAGGGGAAGGAAACACCATATATTTT

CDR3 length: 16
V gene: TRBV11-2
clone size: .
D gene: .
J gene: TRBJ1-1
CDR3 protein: CASSPTRRGSNTEAFF
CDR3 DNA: TGTGCCAGCAGCCCGACCCGTAGGGGATCGAACACTGAAGCTTTCTTT

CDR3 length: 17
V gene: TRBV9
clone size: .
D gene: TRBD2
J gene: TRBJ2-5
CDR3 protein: CASSVGSSGSYQETQYF
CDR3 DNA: TGTGCCAGCAGCGTAGGGAGTAGCGGGAGTTACCAAGAGACCCAGTACTTC

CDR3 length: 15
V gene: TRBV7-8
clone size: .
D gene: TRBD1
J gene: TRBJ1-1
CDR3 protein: CASSLQGAGNTEAFF
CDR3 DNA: TGTGCCAGCAGCCTACAGGGGGCGGGGAACACTGAAGCTTTCTTT

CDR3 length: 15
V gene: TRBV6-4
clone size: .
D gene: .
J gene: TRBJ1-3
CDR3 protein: CASSDWMDSGNTIYF
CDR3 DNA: TGTGCCAGCAGTGACTGGATGGATTCAGGAAACACCATATATTTT

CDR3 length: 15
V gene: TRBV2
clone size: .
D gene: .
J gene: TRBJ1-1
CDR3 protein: CASTSRRGRATEAFF
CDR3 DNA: TGTGCCAGCACCTCCCGACGGGGGCGGGCCACTGAAGCTTTCTTT

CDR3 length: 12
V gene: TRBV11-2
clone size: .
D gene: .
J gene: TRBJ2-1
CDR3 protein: CASSLDIGTQFF
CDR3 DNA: TGTGCCAGCAGCTTAGATATCGGGACCCAGTTCTTC

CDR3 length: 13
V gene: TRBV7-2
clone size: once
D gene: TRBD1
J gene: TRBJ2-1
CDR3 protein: CASSFDRGNEQFF
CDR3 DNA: TGTGCCAGCAGCTTCGACAGGGGGAATGAGCAGTTCTTC

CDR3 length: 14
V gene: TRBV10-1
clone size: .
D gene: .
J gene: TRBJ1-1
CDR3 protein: CASSGNRVNTEAFF
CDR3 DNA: TGCGCCAGCAGTGGAAACAGGGTGAACACTGAAGCTTTCTTT

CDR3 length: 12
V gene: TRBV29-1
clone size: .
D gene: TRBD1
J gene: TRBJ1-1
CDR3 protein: CSVGDRLLGAFF
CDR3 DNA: TGCAGCGTCGGGGACAGGTTGCTCGGAGCTTTCTTT

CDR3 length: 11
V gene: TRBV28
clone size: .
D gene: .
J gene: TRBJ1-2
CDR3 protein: CASSSNYGYTF
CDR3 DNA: TGTGCCAGCAGTTCTAACTATGGCTACACCTTC

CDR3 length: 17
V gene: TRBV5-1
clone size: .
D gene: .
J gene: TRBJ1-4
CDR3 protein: CASSLSGSESYNEKLFF
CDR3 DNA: TGCGCCAGCAGCTTATCGGGGTCCGAGAGTTATAATGAAAAACTGTTTTTT

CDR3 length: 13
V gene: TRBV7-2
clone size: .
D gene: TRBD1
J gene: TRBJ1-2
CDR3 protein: CASSSGQGYGYTF
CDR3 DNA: TGTGCCAGCAGCTCGGGACAGGGATATGGCTACACCTTC

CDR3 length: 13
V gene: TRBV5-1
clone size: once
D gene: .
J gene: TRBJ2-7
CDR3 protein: CASSLGRTYEQYF
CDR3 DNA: TGCGCCAGCAGCTTGGGACGCACCTACGAGCAGTACTTC

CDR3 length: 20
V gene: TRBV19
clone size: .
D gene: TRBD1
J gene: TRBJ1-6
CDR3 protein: CASSIGPGQGARTENSPLHF
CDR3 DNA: TGTGCCAGTAGTATAGGGCCCGGACAGGGGGCAAGAACTGAGAATTCACCCCTCCACTTT

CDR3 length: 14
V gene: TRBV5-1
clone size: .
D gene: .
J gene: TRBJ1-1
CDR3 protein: CASSLVPGRTEAFF
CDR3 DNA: TGCGCCAGCAGCTTGGTTCCAGGTAGAACTGAAGCTTTCTTT

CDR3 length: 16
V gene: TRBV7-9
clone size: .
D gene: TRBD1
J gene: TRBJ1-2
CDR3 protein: CASSLPGTGLSSGYTF
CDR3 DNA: TGTGCCAGCAGCTTACCCGGGACAGGGTTATCGTCAGGCTACACCTTC

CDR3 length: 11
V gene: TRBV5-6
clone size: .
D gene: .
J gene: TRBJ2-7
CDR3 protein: CASSLGYKQYF
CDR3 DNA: TGTGCCAGCAGCTTAGGGTACAAGCAGTACTTC

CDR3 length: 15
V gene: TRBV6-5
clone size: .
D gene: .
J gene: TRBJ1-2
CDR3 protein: CASSYPAQPNYGYTF
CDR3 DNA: TGTGCCAGCAGTTACCCGGCACAGCCTAACTATGGCTACACCTTC

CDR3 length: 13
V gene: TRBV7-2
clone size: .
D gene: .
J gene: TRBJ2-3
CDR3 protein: CASSSREVDTQYF
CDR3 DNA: TGTGCCAGCAGCTCCAGGGAAGTAGATACGCAGTATTTT

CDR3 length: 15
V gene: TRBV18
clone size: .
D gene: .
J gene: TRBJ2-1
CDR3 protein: CASSPPSVGGDEQFF
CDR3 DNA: TGTGCCAGCTCACCCCCTAGCGTTGGAGGGGACGAGCAGTTCTTC

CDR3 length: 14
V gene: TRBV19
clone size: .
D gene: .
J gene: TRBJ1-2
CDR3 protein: CASSLIPGGGGYTF
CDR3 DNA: TGTGCCAGTAGTCTAATACCCGGGGGAGGTGGCTACACCTTC

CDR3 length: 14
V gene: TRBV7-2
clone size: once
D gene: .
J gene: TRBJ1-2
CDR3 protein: CASSLYAGVPGYTF
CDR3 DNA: TGTGCCAGCAGCTTATACGCAGGGGTTCCTGGCTACACCTTC

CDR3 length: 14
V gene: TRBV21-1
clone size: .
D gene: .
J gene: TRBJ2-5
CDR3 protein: CASIERGGQETQYF
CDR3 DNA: TGTGCCAGCATCGAGCGGGGGGGCCAAGAGACCCAGTACTTC

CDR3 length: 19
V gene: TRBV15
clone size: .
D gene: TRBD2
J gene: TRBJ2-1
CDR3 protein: CATSRSGTSGTYSYNEQFF
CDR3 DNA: TGTGCCACCAGCAGGAGTGGGACTAGCGGGACGTACTCCTACAATGAGCAGTTCTTC

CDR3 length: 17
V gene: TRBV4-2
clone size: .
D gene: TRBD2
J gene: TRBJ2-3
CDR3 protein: CASSPLRREGGTDTQYF
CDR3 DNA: TGTGCCAGCAGCCCCCTCCGGCGGGAGGGGGGAACAGATACGCAGTATTTT